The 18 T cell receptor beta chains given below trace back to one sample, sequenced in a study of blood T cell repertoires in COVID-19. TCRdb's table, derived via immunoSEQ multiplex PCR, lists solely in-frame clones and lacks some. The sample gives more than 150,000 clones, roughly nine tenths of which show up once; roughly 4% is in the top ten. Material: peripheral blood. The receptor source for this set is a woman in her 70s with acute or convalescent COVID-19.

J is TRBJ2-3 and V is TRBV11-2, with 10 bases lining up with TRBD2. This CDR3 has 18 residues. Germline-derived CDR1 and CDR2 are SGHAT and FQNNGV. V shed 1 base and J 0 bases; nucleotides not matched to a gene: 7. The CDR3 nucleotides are TGTGCCAGCAGCTTAGGTGGACTAGCGGATTCGAGCACAGATACGCAGTATTTT. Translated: CASSLGGLADSSTDTQYF.

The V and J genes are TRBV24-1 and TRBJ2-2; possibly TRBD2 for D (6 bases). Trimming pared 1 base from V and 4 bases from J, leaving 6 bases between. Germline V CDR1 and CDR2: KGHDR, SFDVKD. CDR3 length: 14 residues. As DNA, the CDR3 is TGTGCCACCAGTGATTTCGGGAGCACCGGGGAGCTGTTTTTT. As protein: CATSDFGSTGELFF.

CDR3 nucleotides: TGTGCCAGCAGCCGGGGGACAGGGAAAGGCGGGGAGCTGTTTTTT. It is translated as CASSRGTGKGGELFF. This chain connects TRBV5-4 to TRBJ2-2, with TRBD1 matching over 9 bases. Per the germline V gene, CDR1 is SGHNT and CDR2 is YYREEE (reference sequence). V dropped 4 bases and J dropped 7; count of bases not matched to a gene: 8. The CDR3 runs 15 residues.

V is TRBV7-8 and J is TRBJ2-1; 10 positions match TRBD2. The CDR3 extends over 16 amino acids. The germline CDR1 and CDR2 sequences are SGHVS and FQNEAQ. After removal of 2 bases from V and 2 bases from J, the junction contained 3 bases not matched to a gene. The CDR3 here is CASSLTSGIPYNEQFF. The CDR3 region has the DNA TGTGCCAGCAGCTTAACTAGCGGGATCCCCTACAATGAGCAGTTCTTC. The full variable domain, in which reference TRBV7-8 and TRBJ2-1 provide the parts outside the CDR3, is GAGVSQSPRYKVAKRGQDVALRCDPISGHVSLFWYQQALGQGPEFLTYFQNEAQLDKSGLPSDRFFAERPEGSVSTLKIQRTQQEDSAVYLCASSLTSGIPYNEQFFGPGTRLTVL.

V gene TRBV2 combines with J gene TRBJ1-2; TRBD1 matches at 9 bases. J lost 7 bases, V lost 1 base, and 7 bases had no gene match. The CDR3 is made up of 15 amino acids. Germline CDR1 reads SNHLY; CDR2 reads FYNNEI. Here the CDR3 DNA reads TGTGCCAGCAGTGAAGTGGAACAGGGGGCGTTTGGCTACACCTTC. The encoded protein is CASSEVEQGAFGYTF.

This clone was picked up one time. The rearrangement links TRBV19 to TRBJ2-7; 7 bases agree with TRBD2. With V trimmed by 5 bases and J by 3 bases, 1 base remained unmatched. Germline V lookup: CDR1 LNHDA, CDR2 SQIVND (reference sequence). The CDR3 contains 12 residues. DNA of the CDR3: TGTGCCAGTAGTCCGGGGGGCTACGAGCAGTACTTC. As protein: CASSPGGYEQYF.

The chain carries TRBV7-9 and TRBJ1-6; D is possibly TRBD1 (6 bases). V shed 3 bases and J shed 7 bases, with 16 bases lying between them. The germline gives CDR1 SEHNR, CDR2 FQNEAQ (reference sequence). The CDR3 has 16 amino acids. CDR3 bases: TGTGCCAGCAGCTTCGGGTCAGGGGCTATGAATTCACCCCTCCACTTT. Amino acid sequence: CASSFGSGAMNSPLHF.

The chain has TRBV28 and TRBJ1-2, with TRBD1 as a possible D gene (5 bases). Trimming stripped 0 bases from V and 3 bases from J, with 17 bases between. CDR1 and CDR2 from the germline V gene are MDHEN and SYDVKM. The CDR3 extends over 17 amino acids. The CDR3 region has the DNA TGTGCCAGCAGTTTATGGGGCGGGGGGACCGGGGACTATGGCTACACCTTC. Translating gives CASSLWGGGTGDYGYTF.

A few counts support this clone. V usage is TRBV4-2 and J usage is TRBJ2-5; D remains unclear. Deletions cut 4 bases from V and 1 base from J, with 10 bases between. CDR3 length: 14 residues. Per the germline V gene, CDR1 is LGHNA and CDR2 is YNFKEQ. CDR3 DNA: TGTGCCAGCAGCCCACGTTGGGCCCAAGAGACCCAGTACTTC. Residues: CASSPRWAQETQYF.

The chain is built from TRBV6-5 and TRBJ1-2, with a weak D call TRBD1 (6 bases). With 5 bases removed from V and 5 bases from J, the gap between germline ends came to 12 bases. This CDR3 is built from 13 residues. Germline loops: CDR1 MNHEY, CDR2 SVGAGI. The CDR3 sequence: CASSQDRIYGYTF. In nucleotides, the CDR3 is TGTGCCAGCAGTCAGGACAGAATATATGGCTACACCTTC.

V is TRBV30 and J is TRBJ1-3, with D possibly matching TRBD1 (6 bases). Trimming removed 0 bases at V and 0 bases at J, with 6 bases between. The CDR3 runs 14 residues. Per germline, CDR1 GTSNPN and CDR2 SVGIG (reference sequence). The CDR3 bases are TGTGCCTGGAGTGTGGACAGCTCTGGAAACACCATATATTTT. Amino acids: CAWSVDSSGNTIYF. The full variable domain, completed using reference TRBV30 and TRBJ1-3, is SQTIHQWPATLVQPVGSPLSLECTVEGTSNPNLYWYRQAAGRGLQLLFYSVGIGQISSEVPQNLSASRPQDRQFILSSKKLLLSDSGFYLCAWSVDSSGNTIYFGEGSWLTVV.

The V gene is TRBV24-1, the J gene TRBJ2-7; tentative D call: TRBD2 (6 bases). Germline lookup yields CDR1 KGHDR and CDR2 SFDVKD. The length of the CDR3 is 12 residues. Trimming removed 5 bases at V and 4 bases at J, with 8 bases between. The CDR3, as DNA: TGTGCCACCAGTGGCGGAGGGTACGAGCAGTACTTC. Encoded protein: CATSGGGYEQYF.

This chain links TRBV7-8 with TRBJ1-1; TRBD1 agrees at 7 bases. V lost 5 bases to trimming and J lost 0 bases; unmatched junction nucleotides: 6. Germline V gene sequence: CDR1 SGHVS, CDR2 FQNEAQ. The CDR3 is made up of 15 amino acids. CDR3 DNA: TGTGCCAGCAGCGAGAGACAGGGCGTGAACACTGAAGCTTTCTTT. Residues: CASSERQGVNTEAFF.

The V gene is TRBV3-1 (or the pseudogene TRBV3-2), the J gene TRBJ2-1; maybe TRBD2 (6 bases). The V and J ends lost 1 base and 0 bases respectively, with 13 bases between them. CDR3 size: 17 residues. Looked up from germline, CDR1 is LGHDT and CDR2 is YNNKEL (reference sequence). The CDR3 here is CASSQVPSSGSYNEQFF. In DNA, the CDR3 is TGTGCCAGCAGCCAAGTTCCGAGTAGCGGCTCCTACAATGAGCAGTTCTTC.

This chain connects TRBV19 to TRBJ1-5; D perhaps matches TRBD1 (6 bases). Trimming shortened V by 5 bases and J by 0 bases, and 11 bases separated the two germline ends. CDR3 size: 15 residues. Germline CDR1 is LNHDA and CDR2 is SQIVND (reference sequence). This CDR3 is CASSPDSLSNQPQHF. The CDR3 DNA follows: TGTGCCAGTAGTCCGGACAGCCTTAGCAATCAGCCCCAGCATTTT.

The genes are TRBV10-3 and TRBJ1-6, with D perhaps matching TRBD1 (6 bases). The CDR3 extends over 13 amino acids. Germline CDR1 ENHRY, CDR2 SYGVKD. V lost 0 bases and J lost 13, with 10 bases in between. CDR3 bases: TGTGCCATCAGTGAGTCGGACCAGGGGCCCCTCCACTTT. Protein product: CAISESDQGPLHF.

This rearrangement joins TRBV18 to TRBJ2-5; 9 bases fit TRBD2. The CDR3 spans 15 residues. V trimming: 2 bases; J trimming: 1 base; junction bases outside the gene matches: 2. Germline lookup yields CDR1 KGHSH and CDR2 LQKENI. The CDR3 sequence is CASSPVSGGQETQYF. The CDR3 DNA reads TGTGCCAGCTCACCAGTTAGCGGGGGCCAAGAGACCCAGTACTTC.

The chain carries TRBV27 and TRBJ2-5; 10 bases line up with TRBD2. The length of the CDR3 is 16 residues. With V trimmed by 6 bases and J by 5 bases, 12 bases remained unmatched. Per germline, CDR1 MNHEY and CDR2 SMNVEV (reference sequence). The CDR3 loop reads CASSPLAGLTGETQYF. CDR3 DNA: TGTGCCAGCAGCCCACTAGCGGGACTAACAGGGGAGACCCAGTACTTC.